Following are 27 T cell receptor beta chains from one sample sequenced in a study of identical twins. Via MiXCR, TCRdb re-called the 5' RACE reads, giving one row per CDR3 protein. The sample consists of 1.5 million to 2 million distinct CDR3 sequences, under 35% of them appearing once. Sequencing input: cord blood. All receptors derive from a newborn girl in good health.

The chain joins TRBV6-1 to TRBJ1-2; D gene unclear. The CDR3 extends over 14 amino acids. V was pared by 5 bases and J by 3 bases, with 13 bases between. Germline loops: CDR1 MNHNS, CDR2 SASEGT. CDR3 sequence: CASSPRRIYYGYTF. In DNA, the CDR3 is TGTGCCAGCAGTCCAAGGCGGATTTACTATGGCTACACCTTC.

This sequence joins TRBV3-1 and TRBJ2-1, with 8 bases lining up with TRBD2. This CDR3 is 16 amino acids long. The germline gives CDR1 LGHDT, CDR2 YNNKEL (reference sequence). V trimming: 1 base; J trimming: 6 bases; junction bases outside the gene matches: 8. CDR3: CASSQGGGLASNEQFF. For the CDR3, the DNA is TGTGCCAGCAGCCAAGGAGGTGGACTAGCCTCCAATGAGCAGTTCTTC.

There are a few counts of this clonotype. This rearrangement joins TRBV6-5 to TRBJ2-3; TRBD2 is a possible D gene (6 bases). Germline V CDR1 and CDR2: MNHEY, SVGAGI. The V gene lost 6 bases and the J gene lost 6 bases, with 22 bases spanning the gap. The CDR3 consists of 16 residues. CDR3 nucleotide sequence: TGTGCCAGCAGAAATCCGGGGGACCCCCTGGCGGATACGCAGTATTTT. Translating gives CASRNPGDPLADTQYF.

V is TRBV7-9 and J is TRBJ1-2; D might be TRBD1 (6 bases). Germline V CDR1 and CDR2: SEHNR, FQNEAQ (reference sequence). This CDR3 comprises 14 residues. The germline V and J ends were trimmed by 5 bases and 4 bases, with 14 bases remaining between them. The CDR3: CASSGQTLLYGYTF. The DNA of the CDR3 is TGTGCCAGCAGCGGACAGACGCTTCTCTATGGCTACACCTTC. Looking up the rest from reference TRBV7-9 and TRBJ1-2 gives the full variable domain: DTGVSQNPRHKITKRGQNVTFRCDPISEHNRLYWYRQTLGQGPEFLTYFQNEAQLEKSRLLSDRFSAERPKGSFSTLEIQRTEQGDSAMYLCASSGQTLLYGYTFGSGTRLTVV.

This clonotype was detected a few times. Written as DNA, the CDR3 is TGTGCCAGCAGTTCCGGGACTGGCCGCTTCCAAGAGACCCAGTACTTC. Amino acids: CASSSGTGRFQETQYF. The genes are TRBV25-1 and TRBJ2-5; D is perhaps TRBD2 (6 bases). The CDR3 runs to 16 residues. V lost 5 bases and J 1 base, leaving 17 bases between the germline ends. Germline V CDR1 and CDR2: MGHDK, SYGVNS.

A few counts support this clonotype. Here the CDR3 reads CASSQDPAGGPGSNEQFF. CDR3 DNA: TGTGCCAGCAGCCAAGATCCAGCGGGGGGGCCGGGAAGCAATGAGCAGTTCTTC. This sequence joins TRBV4-2 and TRBJ2-1; TRBD2 matches at 10 bases. CDR1 and CDR2 (germline): LGHNA, YNFKEQ. This CDR3 contains 18 residues. V lost 0 bases to trimming and J lost 6 bases; unmatched junction nucleotides: 11.

J is TRBJ2-7 and V is TRBV6-6, with unresolved D. The CDR3 is 14 amino acids. Germline assignment: CDR1 MNHNY and CDR2 SVGAGI (reference sequence). The V end was cut by 0 bases, the J end by 3 bases, with 9 bases between. The CDR3 is CASSYSGSDYEQYF. CDR3 nucleotides: TGTGCCAGCAGTTACTCGGGGTCCGACTACGAGCAGTACTTC.

V and J are TRBV9 and TRBJ2-7; D unclear. CDR1 SGDLS and CDR2 YYNGEE come from the germline V gene. Deletions cut 0 bases from V and 7 bases from J, with 17 bases between. CDR3 length: 15 amino acids. CDR3 sequence (DNA): TGTGCCAGCAGCGTAGCTTCGCTAGGTCACAATGAGCAGTACTTC. Its translation: CASSVASLGHNEQYF.

The gene calls are TRBV20-1 and TRBJ1-6; D may be TRBD1 (5 bases). Looked up from germline, CDR1 is DFQATT and CDR2 is SNEGSKA (reference sequence). Trimming stripped 3 bases from V and 0 bases from J, with 12 bases between. The CDR3 consists of 16 residues. CDR3 amino acids: CSASYLGVSYNSPLHF. CDR3 nucleotide sequence: TGCAGTGCTAGTTACTTAGGGGTCTCCTATAATTCACCCCTCCACTTT.

This clonotype was recorded at least ten times. In DNA, the CDR3 is TGCAGCGCCTCGGGACAGGCGTCCTACGAGCAGTACTTC. Residues: CSASGQASYEQYF. V is TRBV29-1 and J is TRBJ2-7; TRBD1 matches 8 bases. CDR1 is SQVTM, CDR2 ANQGSEA, per germline. CDR3 length: 13 amino acids. Unmatched junction bases numbered 6, after V lost 7 bases and J lost 1 base.

CDR3 sequence (DNA): TGCAGTGCTAGAGCCTCCTCGCACACGAGCAATCAGCCCCAGCATTTT. Its translation is CSARASSHTSNQPQHF. This sequence joins TRBV20-1 and TRBJ1-5; D remains unclear. V dropped 1 base and J dropped 1 base, with 14 bases sitting between them. This CDR3 comprises 16 residues. Germline V gives CDR1 DFQATT, CDR2 SNEGSKA (reference sequence).

The rearrangement uses TRBV25-1 and TRBJ1-1; 7 bases are a match to TRBD1. The ends lost 6 bases at V and 0 bases at J; junction bases unmatched: 4. This CDR3 region has 14 residues. Looked up from germline, CDR1 is MGHDK and CDR2 is SYGVNS. This CDR3 is CASREQGLNTEAFF. The CDR3 DNA follows: TGTGCCAGCAGGGAACAGGGGCTGAACACTGAAGCTTTCTTT.

The chain links TRBV7-9 to TRBJ1-2; no reliable D call. V lost 3 bases, J lost 4 bases, and 12 bases lay in between. The CDR3 consists of 14 residues. Germline lookup yields CDR1 SEHNR and CDR2 FQNEAQ (reference sequence). The CDR3 coding sequence is TGTGCCAGCAGCTTGGAAACGACTAGCTATGGCTACACCTTC. Its translation: CASSLETTSYGYTF.

This clonotype was detected only a few times. J is TRBJ2-5 and V is TRBV29-1; D call uncertain. The CDR3 covers 12 residues. Per germline, CDR1 SQVTM and CDR2 ANQGSEA. The ends were cut back, 5 bases at V and 2 bases at J, with 9 bases in the middle. DNA of the CDR3: TGCAGCGTTCCGGCTGCTCAAGAGACCCAGTACTTC. It encodes CSVPAAQETQYF.

The chain joins TRBV6-5 to TRBJ1-1, with 8 bases aligning to TRBD1. This CDR3 spans 15 amino acids. From germline, CDR1 is MNHEY and CDR2 SVGAGI. With 2 bases clipped from V and 5 bases from J, the junction kept 7 bases outside the gene matches. CDR3 DNA: TGTGCCAGCAGTTACGGGACAGGTACGTGGACTGAAGCTTTCTTT. Translated, it gives CASSYGTGTWTEAFF.

The J gene is TRBJ1-1, the V gene TRBV6-1; D is perhaps TRBD1 (6 bases). V gave up 3 bases and J gave up 8 bases, with 10 bases separating them. Germline loops: CDR1 MNHNS, CDR2 SASEGT. This CDR3 comprises 12 residues. The CDR3 DNA reads TGTGCCAGCAGTGAGACAGGTGAAGAAGCTTTCTTT. It translates to CASSETGEEAFF.

This clonotype was seen more than once but under ten times. The chain carries TRBV4-2 and TRBJ2-1; D possibly matches TRBD1 or TRBD2 (5 bases each). Between the trimmed V and J ends, which lost 0 bases and 3 bases, there was a span of 12 bases. Per the germline V gene, CDR1 is LGHNA and CDR2 is YNFKEQ. The CDR3 runs to 16 residues. In nucleotides, the CDR3 is TGTGCCAGCAGCCAAGATGGGACCATGGTCTACAATGAGCAGTTCTTC. It translates to CASSQDGTMVYNEQFF.

In its sample, this clonotype was seen many times. The CDR3 DNA reads TGTGCCAGCAGGCGAGGACTAGCGAGATTCTCCTACGAGCAGTACTTC. Translated: CASRRGLARFSYEQYF. The V and J genes are TRBV6-5 and TRBJ2-7; 9 bases are shared with TRBD2. The V gene end was trimmed by 6 bases and the J gene end by 0 bases; junction bases not matched to a gene: 9. Looked up from germline, CDR1 is MNHEY and CDR2 is SVGAGI. The CDR3 sequence is 16 residues long.

This chain links TRBV24-1 with TRBJ1-2; TRBD1 is a possible D gene (5 bases). Germline CDR1 and CDR2: KGHDR and SFDVKD. Trimming removed 10 bases at V and 8 bases at J, with 19 bases between. The CDR3 sequence is 13 residues long. The CDR3 region is CATSLTGFGGYTF. DNA of the CDR3: TGTGCCACATCCCTTACAGGATTCGGGGGCTACACCTTC.

The CDR3, as DNA: TGTGCCAGCAGCCTCTCTACAGGGATCTATGGCTACACCTTC. This translates into CASSLSTGIYGYTF. The chain recombines TRBV5-6 with TRBJ1-2; D may be TRBD1 (6 bases). The V end lost 4 bases, the J end lost 4 bases, and 14 bases lay between the germline ends. The CDR3 is 14 amino acids. Germline values: CDR1 SGHDT, CDR2 YYEEEE.

The chain couples TRBV29-1 to TRBJ1-2, with D uncertain. Trimming removed 4 bases from V and 0 bases from J, with 9 bases in between. Germline CDR1 is SQVTM and CDR2 is ANQGSEA. The CDR3 contains 13 residues. The CDR3, as DNA: TGCAGCGTTGGAAGGGCTGCTAACTATGGCTACACCTTC. Encoded protein: CSVGRAANYGYTF.

The table lists this clonotype with a few counts. V and J are TRBV27 and TRBJ1-2, with no clear D. The V end lost 2 bases, the J end lost 7 bases, and 14 bases lay between the germline ends. Germline V gene data show CDR1 as MNHEY and CDR2 as SMNVEV (reference sequence). There are 14 residues in the CDR3. CDR3 sequence: CASSLTGIRSGYTF. For the CDR3, the DNA is TGTGCCAGCAGTTTAACCGGGATAAGATCTGGCTACACCTTC.

The chain has TRBV20-1 and TRBJ1-1; possible D gene TRBD1, 5 bases. V gave up 6 bases and J gave up 1 base, with 21 bases separating them. This CDR3 has 16 residues. The V gene's germline CDR1 is DFQATT and CDR2 SNEGSKA (reference sequence). The CDR3 bases are TGCAGTGCCCGAGTTTCCGGGGCCGGCGAGAACACTGAAGCTTTCTTT. Protein: CSARVSGAGENTEAFF.

This clonotype was counted between two and nine times. CDR3 loop: CSARGSLTREFF. The CDR3 DNA sequence: TGCAGTGCTAGAGGGTCGTTAACCAGGGAGTTCTTC. The chain is built from TRBV20-1 and TRBJ2-1; tentative D call: TRBD1 (5 bases). The V and J ends lost 1 base and 14 bases respectively, with 15 bases between them. Per the germline V gene, CDR1 is DFQATT and CDR2 is SNEGSKA (reference sequence). The CDR3 runs 12 residues.

In this sample, this clonotype turned up a few times. The chain couples TRBV7-2 to TRBJ2-3, with a tentative D call TRBD2 (6 bases). The CDR3 loop spans 16 amino acids. With 5 bases removed from V and 2 bases from J, the gap between germline ends came to 17 bases. Germline CDR1 and CDR2: SGHTA and FQGNSA. Written as DNA, the CDR3 is TGTGCCAGCAGCCCAGTATGGGGGGTCCTCACAGATACGCAGTATTTT. Protein: CASSPVWGVLTDTQYF.

This clonotype was picked up a small number of times. This chain connects TRBV12-3 or TRBV12-4 to TRBJ2-5; 10 nucleotides match TRBD2. CDR3 length: 13 residues. V was pared by 6 bases and J by 4 bases, with 2 bases of the junction left unmatched. The CDR3 nucleotides are TGTGCCAGCAGACCTAGCGGGAGAGAGACCCAGTACTTC. This encodes CASRPSGRETQYF.

This clonotype was seen only a few times. The rearrangement joins TRBV10-3 to TRBJ2-1, with 9 bases that match TRBD2. This CDR3 comprises 13 residues. Germline-derived CDR1 and CDR2 are ENHRY and SYGVKD. The trim removed 7 bases at V and 6 bases at J, leaving 4 bases unmatched. The CDR3 spells CAITASGINEQFF. The CDR3 nucleotides are TGTGCCATCACGGCTAGCGGGATCAATGAGCAGTTCTTC.